This TCR beta chain comes out of a study of regulatory T cells in long-lasting Graves disease. Study information: Less than 3 months of antithyroid drugs had been taken by newly diagnosed Graves' patients. Study conclusions and caveats: Persistent patients shared more public clonotypes (around 3,000) than new patients (approximately 1,000).

V dropped 5 bases and J dropped 0; count of bases not matched to a gene: 5. This CDR3 comprises 17 residues. From germline, CDR1 is SGHTA and CDR2 FQGTGA. Building the TCR beta libraries relied on iRepertoire HTBI primers, and CDR3 regions underwent Arm-PCR. TCRdb redid the calling of the multiplex PCR reads with MiXCR, one entry per CDR3 protein. The sample has about 430,000 distinct CDR3 sequences, over 12% seen once; the top ten hold about 8.3%. This clonotype was counted many times. Its antigen is as yet unknown. Time point denoted: newly diagnosed GD, antithyroid drugs for less than 3 months. Preparation of the TCR library used RNA extracted from PBMCs. The EDTA tubes were filled with around 9.2 milliliters of drawn peripheral blood. The same sample was also used in a study of T cells in Graves' hyperthyroidism and ophthalmopathy.

The specimen was peripheral blood mononuclear cells (PBMCs), collected at new diagnosis, from a patient treated with antithyroid drugs. The receptor was isolated from a woman between 40 and 50 years old with Graves disease. The V call is TRBV7-3, the J call TRBJ2-1, with TRBD2 identical over 12 bases. CDR3 protein: CASSPELAGGSYNEQFF. The CDR3 coding sequence is TGTGCCAGCAGCCCTGAACTAGCGGGAGGCTCCTACAATGAGCAGTTCTTC.